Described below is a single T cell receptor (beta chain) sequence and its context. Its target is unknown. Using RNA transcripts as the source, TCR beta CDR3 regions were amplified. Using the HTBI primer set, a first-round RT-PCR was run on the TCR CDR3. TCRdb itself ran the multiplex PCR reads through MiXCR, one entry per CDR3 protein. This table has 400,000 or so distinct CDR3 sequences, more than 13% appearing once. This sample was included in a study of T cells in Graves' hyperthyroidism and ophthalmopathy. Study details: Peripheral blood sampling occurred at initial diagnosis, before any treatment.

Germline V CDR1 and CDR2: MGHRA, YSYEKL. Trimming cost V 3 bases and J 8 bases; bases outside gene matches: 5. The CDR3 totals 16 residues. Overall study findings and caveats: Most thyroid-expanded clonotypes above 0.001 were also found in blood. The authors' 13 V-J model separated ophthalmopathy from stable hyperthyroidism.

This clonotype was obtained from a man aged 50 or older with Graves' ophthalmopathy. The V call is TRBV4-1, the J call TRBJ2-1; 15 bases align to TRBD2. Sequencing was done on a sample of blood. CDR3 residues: CASSHRTSGRGDEQFF. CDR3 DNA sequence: TGCGCCAGCAGCCACCGGACTAGCGGGAGGGGCGATGAGCAGTTCTTC.